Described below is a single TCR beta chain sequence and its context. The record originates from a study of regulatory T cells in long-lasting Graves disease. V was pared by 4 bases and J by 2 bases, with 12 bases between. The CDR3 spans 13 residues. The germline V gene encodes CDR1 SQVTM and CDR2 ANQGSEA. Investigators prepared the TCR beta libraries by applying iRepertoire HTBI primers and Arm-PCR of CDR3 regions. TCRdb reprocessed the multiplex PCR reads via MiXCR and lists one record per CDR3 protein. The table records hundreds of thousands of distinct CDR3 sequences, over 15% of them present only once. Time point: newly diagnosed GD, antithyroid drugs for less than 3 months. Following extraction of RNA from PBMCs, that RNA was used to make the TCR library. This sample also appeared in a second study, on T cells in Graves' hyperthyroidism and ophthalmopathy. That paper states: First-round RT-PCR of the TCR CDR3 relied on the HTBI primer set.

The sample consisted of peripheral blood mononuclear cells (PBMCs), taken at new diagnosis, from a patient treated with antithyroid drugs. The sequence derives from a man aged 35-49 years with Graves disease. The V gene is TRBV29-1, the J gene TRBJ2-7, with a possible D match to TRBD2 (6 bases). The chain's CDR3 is CSVGTSWAYEQYF. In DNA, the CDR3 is TGCAGCGTTGGAACTAGCTGGGCCTACGAGCAGTACTTC.